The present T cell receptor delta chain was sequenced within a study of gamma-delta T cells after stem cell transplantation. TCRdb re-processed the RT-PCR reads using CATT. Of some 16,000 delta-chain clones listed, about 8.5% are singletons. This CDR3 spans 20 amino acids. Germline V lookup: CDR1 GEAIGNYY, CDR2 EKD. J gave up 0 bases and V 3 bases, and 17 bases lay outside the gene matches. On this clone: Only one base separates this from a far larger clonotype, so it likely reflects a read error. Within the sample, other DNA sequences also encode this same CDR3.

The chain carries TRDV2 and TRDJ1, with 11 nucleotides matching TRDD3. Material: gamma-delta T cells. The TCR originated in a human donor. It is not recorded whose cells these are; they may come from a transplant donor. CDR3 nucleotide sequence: TGTGCCTGTGACCCGGTTTTGGGGGATACGGGGTCTAAATACACCGATAAACTCATCTTT. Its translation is CACDPVLGDTGSKYTDKLIF.